This T cell receptor (beta chain) came from a study of CD8 T cells in Susac syndrome. Broader study findings: Across the total CD8+ repertoires, 15 to 20 Susac-specific public clones were detected, and across the CD8+ TEMRA repertoires, roughly 5 such clones were detected.

CDR3 size: 15 residues. CDR1 and CDR2 from the germline V gene are MDHEN and SYDVKM. Trimming cost V 2 bases and J 0 bases, with 8 bases left between them. When the RNA was reverse transcribed, random hexamers were used with an input of roughly 0.5 to 1 ug. Across 54 Vbeta and 13 Jbeta, TCR beta CDR3 was amplified with immunoSEQ multiplex PCR. TCRdb fed the immunoSEQ multiplex PCR reads into MiXCR, producing one record per CDR3 protein. The sample carries approximately 74,000 distinct CDR3 sequences, around 94% recorded once. For this clonotype: As yet, its antigen is unknown.

The sequencing input was CD8+ T cells from PBMCs. The receptor's source is a human donor with Susac syndrome. V is TRBV28 and J is TRBJ1-3, with no clear D. The CDR3 loop reads CASSLGLNSGNTIYF. The CDR3 DNA reads as TGTGCCAGCAGTTTAGGGCTAAACTCTGGAAACACCATATATTTT.